These 16 T cell receptor beta chains were sequenced from one sample in a study of T cells in Graves' hyperthyroidism and ophthalmopathy. Amplified TCR beta CDR3 regions came from RNA transcripts. The TCR CDR3 first-round RT-PCR relied on the HTBI primer set. TCRdb reanalysed the multiplex PCR reads using MiXCR and keeps one entry per CDR3 protein. Among more than 150,000 distinct CDR3 sequences listed, approximately 15% were seen once. The sample comprised blood. The receptors originated from a woman between 45 and 65 years old with Graves' hyperthyroidism.

The table lists this clonotype with many counts. The chain is built from TRBV11-2 and TRBJ1-2; D unresolved. Per the germline V gene, CDR1 is SGHAT and CDR2 is FQNNGV. The CDR3 is made up of 13 amino acids. Trimming left V 1 base short and J 8 bases short, with 11 bases between. CDR3 nucleotide sequence: TGTGCCAGCAGCTTAGGGGTAAAAAGCGGCTACACCTTC. Translated, it gives CASSLGVKSGYTF.

The chain is built from TRBV2 and TRBJ1-2, with D maybe TRBD1 (6 bases). The V end lost 7 bases, the J end lost 2 bases, and 11 bases lay between the germline ends. Germline values: CDR1 SNHLY, CDR2 FYNNEI. CDR3 size: 13 residues. This CDR3 reads CASMGQVNYGYTF. The CDR3 DNA sequence: TGTGCCAGCATGGGACAAGTAAACTATGGCTACACCTTC.

This clonotype has a count of ten or more. The chain is built from TRBV15 and TRBJ2-3, with 7 bases aligning to TRBD2. J gave up 0 bases and V 5 bases, and 5 bases lay outside the gene matches. The CDR3 runs to 15 residues. Germline V gene sequence: CDR1 LNHNV, CDR2 YYDKDF (reference sequence). The CDR3 region is CATSRRRGSTDTQYF. DNA for the CDR3: TGTGCCACCAGCCGACGGCGGGGGAGCACAGATACGCAGTATTTT.

The J gene is TRBJ2-1, the V gene TRBV24-1; perhaps TRBD1 as D (12 bases). Trimming cost V 6 bases and J 0 bases, with 29 bases left between them. Germline CDR1 reads KGHDR; CDR2 reads SFDVKD. The CDR3 totals 21 residues. CDR3 in amino acids: CATSTGQGASSGGSSYNEQFF. The DNA of the CDR3 is TGTGCCACCAGTACGGGACAGGGGGCGTCTAGCGGGGGGAGCTCCTACAATGAGCAGTTCTTC.

The table lists this clonotype with many counts. CDR3 amino acids: CASSILAGGNYEQYF. The CDR3 DNA is TGTGCCAGTAGTATCTTAGCGGGGGGAAACTACGAGCAGTACTTC. This chain uses TRBV19 with TRBJ2-7; 10 bases map to TRBD2. In germline, CDR1 is LNHDA, CDR2 SQIVND (reference sequence). The CDR3 extends over 15 amino acids. Trimming cost V 3 bases and J 3 bases; bases outside gene matches: 5.

This clonotype was recorded at least ten times. The rearrangement joins TRBV19 to TRBJ1-5; the D is unclear. Germline CDR1 LNHDA, CDR2 SQIVND (reference sequence). CDR3 length equals 12 residues. Trimming took off 5 bases at V and 4 bases at J, with 6 bases between the two ends. CDR3 DNA sequence: TGTGCCAGTAGTTCCTTTAATCAGCCCCAGCATTTT. Its protein product is CASSSFNQPQHF.

With regard to this clonotype: A much larger clone differs by one base, so this may be a read error. This chain uses TRBV5-4 with TRBJ2-7; tentatively, D is TRBD2 (5 bases). Germline V lookup: CDR1 SGHNT, CDR2 YYREEE (reference sequence). The CDR3 runs to 15 residues. In nucleotides, the CDR3 is TGTACCAGCAGCTTGAATGGACTGGCCTCCTACGAGCAGTACTTC. It translates to CTSSLNGLASYEQYF.

This clonotype was seen many times. One junction end disagrees with the germline gene, perhaps due to a read error. The chain combines TRBV28 with TRBJ2-2; tentatively, D is TRBD1 or TRBD2 (6 bases each). The CDR3 runs to 13 residues. Germline V gene data show CDR1 as MDHEN and CDR2 as SYDVKM. This CDR3 reads CALGQSNTGGLFF. CDR3 in DNA: TGTGCCCTCGGACAGTCCAACACCGGGGGGCTGTTTTTT.

This clonotype was recorded at least ten times. In nucleotides, the CDR3 is TGTGCCAGCAGCTTCCACCCCAACTATGGCTACACCTTC. Translated, it gives CASSFHPNYGYTF. V is TRBV7-3 and J is TRBJ1-2; D gene uncertain. V shed 3 bases and J shed 2 bases, with 7 bases lying between them. CDR1 is SGHTA and CDR2 is FQGTGA in the germline V gene. This CDR3 is 13 amino acids long.

This clonotype was detected ten times or more. The chain joins TRBV6-1 to TRBJ1-3, with 7 bases that match TRBD1. V gave up 6 bases and J gave up 3 bases; unmatched junction bases: 8. The CDR3 totals 15 residues. CDR1 and CDR2 from the germline V gene are MNHNS and SASEGT. CDR3 nucleotides: TGTGCCAGCAGCCTGACAGGGAGGAGTGGAAACACCATATATTTT. Its protein is CASSLTGRSGNTIYF.

This clonotype was recorded at least ten times. CDR3 protein: CASSEHSTTGSTGELFF. CDR3 bases: TGTGCCAGCAGTGAACACTCCACGACAGGGTCCACCGGGGAGCTGTTTTTT. The chain employs TRBV6-1 and TRBJ2-2; TRBD1 aligns across 7 bases. J gave up 4 bases and V 2 bases, and 10 bases lay outside the gene matches. The CDR3 length is 17 residues. CDR1 is MNHNS, CDR2 SASEGT, per germline.

This clonotype was observed a few times. The junction departs from the called germline gene at one end, perhaps through a read error. The CDR3 here is CASSREGYSEQFF. The DNA for the CDR3 is TGTGCCAGCAGTCGGGAAGGTTACAGTGAGCAGTTCTTC. The chain links TRBV7-8 to TRBJ2-1; perhaps TRBD2 as D (5 bases). The V gene's germline CDR1 is SGHVS and CDR2 FQNEAQ. The CDR3 loop spans 13 amino acids.

This clonotype was counted at least ten times. The genes are TRBV7-2 and TRBJ1-1; D gene unclear. The germline gives CDR1 SGHTA, CDR2 FQGNSA. This CDR3 is built from 13 residues. The V and J ends lost 5 bases and 1 base respectively, with 8 bases between them. The CDR3 nucleotides read TGTGCCAGCAGCGTGCAGGCGAACACTGAAGCTTTCTTT. This translates into CASSVQANTEAFF.

Only a few counts were recorded for this clonotype. A much more abundant neighbour one base away suggests this may be a read error. The CDR3 carries no conserved terminal phenylalanine or tryptophan, so it likely arises from a read error. This sequence joins TRBV2 and TRBJ1-5, with D perhaps TRBD1 (5 bases). Trimming took 9 bases from V and 5 from J, leaving 11 bases between them. CDR3 length equals 12 residues. Germline assignment: CDR1 SNHLY and CDR2 FYNNEI. CDR3 amino acids: CASQGEDQPQHL. CDR3 nucleotides: TGTGCCAGTCAAGGGGAGGATCAGCCCCAGCATCTT.

This clonotype was found many times. This chain uses TRBV6-2 or TRBV6-3 with TRBJ1-1; 10 bases match TRBD1. CDR1 is MNHEY and CDR2 is SVGEGT in the germline V gene. The CDR3 extends over 15 amino acids. The J segment lost 1 base and the V segment lost 5 bases, leaving 4 bases of the junction unmatched. CDR3 loop: CASSQWDRGNTEAFF. The CDR3 DNA follows: TGTGCCAGCAGTCAGTGGGACAGGGGGAACACTGAAGCTTTCTTT.

This clonotype was recorded at least ten times. The chain carries TRBV3-1 and TRBJ2-7; perhaps TRBD1 as D (5 bases). The CDR3 loop spans 13 amino acids. Germline V CDR1 and CDR2: LGHDT, YNNKEL (reference sequence). V was cut by 6 bases and J by 3 bases, with 12 bases left in between. The CDR3 DNA follows: TGTGCCAGCAGTCTGAATCAGGGCTACGAGCAGTACTTC. Residues: CASSLNQGYEQYF.